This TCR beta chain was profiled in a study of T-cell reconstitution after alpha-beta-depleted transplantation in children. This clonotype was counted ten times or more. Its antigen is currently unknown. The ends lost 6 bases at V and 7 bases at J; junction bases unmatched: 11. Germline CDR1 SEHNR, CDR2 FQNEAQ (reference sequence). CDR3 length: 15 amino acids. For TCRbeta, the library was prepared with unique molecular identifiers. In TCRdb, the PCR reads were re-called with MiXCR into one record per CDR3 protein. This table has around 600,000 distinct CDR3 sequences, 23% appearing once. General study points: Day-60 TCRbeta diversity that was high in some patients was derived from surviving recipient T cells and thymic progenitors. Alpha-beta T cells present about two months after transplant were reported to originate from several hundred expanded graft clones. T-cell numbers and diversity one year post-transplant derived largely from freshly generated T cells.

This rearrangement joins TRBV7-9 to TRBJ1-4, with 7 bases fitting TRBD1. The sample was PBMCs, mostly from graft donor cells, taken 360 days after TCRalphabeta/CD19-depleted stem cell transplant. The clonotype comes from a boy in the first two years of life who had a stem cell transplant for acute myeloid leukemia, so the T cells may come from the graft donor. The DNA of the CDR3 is TGTGCCAGCAGTACACAGGGGACAGCGGCTGAAAAACTGTTTTTT. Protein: CASSTQGTAAEKLFF.